One T cell receptor beta chain is described in this entry. Its cognate antigen is unknown. This sample was included in a study of immune cell composition in non-small cell lung cancer. Study details: Lung adenocarcinoma or squamous carcinoma made up most tumours.

With 2 bases removed from V and 1 base from J, the gap between germline ends came to 5 bases. CDR1 is PRHDT and CDR2 is FYEKMQ in the germline V gene (reference sequence). CDR3 size: 13 residues. TCRdb keeps only in-frame clones here, not all; method: immunoSEQ multiplex PCR. The table lists about 9,100 clones, almost 70% of them singletons. Findings of the study overall: Shared sequences between tumour-reactive and dominant in vivo clones were not proven. Adenocarcinomas with higher top tumour-associated clone frequency had more reactive TILs.

Sequencing was carried out using lung tumor tissue. The rearrangement uses TRBV13 and TRBJ1-1; D not certain. The clonotype originates from a human donor with non-small cell lung cancer. The CDR3 sequence is CASSLRRNTEAFF. The CDR3 DNA is TGTGCCAGCAGCTTAAGGCGGAACACTGAAGCTTTCTTT.